The subject of this entry is one T cell receptor beta chain. Its antigen is undetermined. Multiple V-beta primers and a C-beta primer amplified TCRB from RNA. Input was about 450 ng total RNA, reverse-transcribed with a C-beta primer. Each CDR3 protein is one row after TCRdb ran MiXCR on the multiplex PCR reads. The sample includes more than 10,000 distinct CDR3 sequences, under 70% of them seen just once. This entry belongs to a study of tumor-infiltrating lymphocytes in glioblastoma multiforme. The CDR3 runs to 11 residues. Trimming removed 4 bases at V and 5 bases at J, with 5 bases between. Germline V gene data show CDR1 as MNHNS and CDR2 as SASEGT. Study-level findings and limits: Detected clone frequencies may not reflect cell counts, being RNA-based. The T cells in this sample were not sorted into functional subsets.

The chain links TRBV6-1 to TRBJ1-2; unclear D gene. The clonotype was recovered from a male donor with glioblastoma. The sequenced sample consisted of brain tumor tissue. The CDR3: CASSVEYGYTF. CDR3 bases: TGTGCCAGCAGTGTGGAGTATGGCTACACCTTC.